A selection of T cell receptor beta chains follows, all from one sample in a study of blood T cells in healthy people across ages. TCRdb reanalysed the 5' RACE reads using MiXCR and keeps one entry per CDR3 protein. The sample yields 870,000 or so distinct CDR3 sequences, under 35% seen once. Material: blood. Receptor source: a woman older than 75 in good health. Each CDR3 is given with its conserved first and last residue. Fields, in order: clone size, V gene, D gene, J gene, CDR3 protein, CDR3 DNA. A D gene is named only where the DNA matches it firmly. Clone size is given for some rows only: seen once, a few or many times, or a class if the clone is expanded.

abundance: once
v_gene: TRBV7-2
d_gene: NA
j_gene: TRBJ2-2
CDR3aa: CASSLVTPRRGRVTGELFF
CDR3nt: TGTGCCAGCAGCTTAGTAACCCCGAGGAGGGGGCGGGTCACCGGAGAGCTGTTTTTT

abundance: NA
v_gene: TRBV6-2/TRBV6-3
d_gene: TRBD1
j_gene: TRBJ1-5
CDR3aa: CASRQGALNLDNISNQPQHF
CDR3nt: TGTGCCAGCAGACAGGGGGCTTTGAACTTAGACAACATTAGCAATCAGCCCCAGCATTTT

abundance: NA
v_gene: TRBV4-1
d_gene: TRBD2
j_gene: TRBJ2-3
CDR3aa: CASSQASGRASDTQYF
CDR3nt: TGCGCCAGCAGCCAAGCTAGCGGGAGGGCCTCAGATACGCAGTATTTT

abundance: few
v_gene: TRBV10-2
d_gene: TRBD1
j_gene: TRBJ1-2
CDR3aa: CASNRDSNYGYTF
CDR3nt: TGCGCCAGCAACCGGGACAGTAACTATGGCTACACCTTC

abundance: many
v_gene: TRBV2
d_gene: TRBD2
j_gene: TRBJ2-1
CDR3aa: CASSTRDYSTNEQFF
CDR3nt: TGTGCCAGCAGTACCCGGGACTACTCTACCAATGAGCAGTTCTTC

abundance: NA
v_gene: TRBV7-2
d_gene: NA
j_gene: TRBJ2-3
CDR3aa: CASSLGHGTTDTQYF
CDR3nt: TGTGCCAGCAGCTTAGGACACGGAACCACAGATACGCAGTATTTT

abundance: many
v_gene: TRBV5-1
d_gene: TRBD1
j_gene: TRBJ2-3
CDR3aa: CASSLTGGTTDTQYF
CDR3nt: TGCGCCAGCAGCTTAACAGGGGGAACGACAGATACGCAGTATTTT

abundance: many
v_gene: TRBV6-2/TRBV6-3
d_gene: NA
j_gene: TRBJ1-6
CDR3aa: CASRSIVNSPLHF
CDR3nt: TGTGCCAGCAGATCGATCGTTAATTCACCCCTCCACTTT

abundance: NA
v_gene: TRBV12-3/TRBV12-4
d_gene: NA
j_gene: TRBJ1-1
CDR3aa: CASRHRGLGTEAFF
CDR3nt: TGTGCCAGCAGACACCGGGGTCTGGGCACTGAAGCTTTCTTT

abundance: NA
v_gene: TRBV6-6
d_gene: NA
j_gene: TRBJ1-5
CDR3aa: CASSLAVQRVNQPQHF
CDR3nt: TGTGCCAGCAGTTTGGCCGTTCAGAGGGTCAATCAGCCCCAGCATTTT

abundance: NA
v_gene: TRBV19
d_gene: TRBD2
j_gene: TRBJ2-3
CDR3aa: CASSLGTSGNTQYF
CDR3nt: TGTGCCAGTAGTTTGGGGACTAGCGGAAATACGCAGTATTTT

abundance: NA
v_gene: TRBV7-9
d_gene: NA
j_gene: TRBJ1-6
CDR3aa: CASSPRGGATGGNSPLHF
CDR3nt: TGTGCCAGCAGCCCCCGTGGGGGTGCCACCGGCGGGAATTCACCCCTCCACTTT

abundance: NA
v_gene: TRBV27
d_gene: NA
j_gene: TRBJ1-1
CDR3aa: CASSRQAQNTEAFF
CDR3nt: TGTGCCAGCAGCCGACAGGCTCAGAACACTGAAGCTTTCTTT

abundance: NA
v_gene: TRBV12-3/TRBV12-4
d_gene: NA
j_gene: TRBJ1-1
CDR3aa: CASGRTQGSEAFF
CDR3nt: TGTGCCAGCGGCCGGACACAAGGGTCTGAAGCTTTCTTT

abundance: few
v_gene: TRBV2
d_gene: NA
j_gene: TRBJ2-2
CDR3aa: CASSDLGFTGELFF
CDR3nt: TGTGCCAGCAGTGATCTGGGTTTCACCGGGGAGCTGTTTTTT

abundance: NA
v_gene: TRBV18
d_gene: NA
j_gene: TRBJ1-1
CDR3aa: CASSLSGGGTEAFF
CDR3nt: TGTGCCAGCTCCCTGAGTGGGGGGGGCACTGAAGCTTTCTTT

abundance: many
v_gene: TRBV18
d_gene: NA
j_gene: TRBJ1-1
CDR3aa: CASSPRESHTEAFF
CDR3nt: TGTGCCAGCTCACCACGTGAAAGTCACACTGAAGCTTTCTTT

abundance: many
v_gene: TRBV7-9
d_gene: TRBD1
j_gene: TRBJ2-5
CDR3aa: CASSRGTGQGAAETQYF
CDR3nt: TGTGCCAGCAGCCGGGGCACGGGACAGGGGGCGGCAGAGACCCAGTACTTC

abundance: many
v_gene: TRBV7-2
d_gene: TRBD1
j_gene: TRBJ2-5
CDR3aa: CASSYPDRAQTQYF
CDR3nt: TGTGCCAGCAGCTACCCCGACAGGGCCCAGACCCAGTACTTC

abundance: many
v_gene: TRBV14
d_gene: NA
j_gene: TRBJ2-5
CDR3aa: CASSQESALQETQYF
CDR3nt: TGTGCCAGCAGCCAAGAATCTGCACTCCAAGAGACCCAGTACTTC

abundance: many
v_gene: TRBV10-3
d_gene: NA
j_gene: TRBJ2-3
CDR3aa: CAISGRPSTDTQYF
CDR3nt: TGTGCCATCAGTGGGAGACCTAGCACAGATACGCAGTATTTT

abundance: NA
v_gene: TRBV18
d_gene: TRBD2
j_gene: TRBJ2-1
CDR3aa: CASSPPRKLAGNNEQFF
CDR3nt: TGTGCCAGCTCACCCCCTCGTAAGCTAGCGGGAAACAATGAGCAGTTCTTC

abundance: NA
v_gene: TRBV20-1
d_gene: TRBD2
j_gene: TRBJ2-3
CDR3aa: CSAREAGGSTDTQYF
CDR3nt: TGCAGTGCTAGAGAAGCGGGGGGCAGCACAGATACGCAGTATTTT

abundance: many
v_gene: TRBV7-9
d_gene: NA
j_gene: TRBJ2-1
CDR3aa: CASSSKNEQFF
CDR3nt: TGTGCCAGCAGCTCCAAAAATGAGCAGTTCTTC